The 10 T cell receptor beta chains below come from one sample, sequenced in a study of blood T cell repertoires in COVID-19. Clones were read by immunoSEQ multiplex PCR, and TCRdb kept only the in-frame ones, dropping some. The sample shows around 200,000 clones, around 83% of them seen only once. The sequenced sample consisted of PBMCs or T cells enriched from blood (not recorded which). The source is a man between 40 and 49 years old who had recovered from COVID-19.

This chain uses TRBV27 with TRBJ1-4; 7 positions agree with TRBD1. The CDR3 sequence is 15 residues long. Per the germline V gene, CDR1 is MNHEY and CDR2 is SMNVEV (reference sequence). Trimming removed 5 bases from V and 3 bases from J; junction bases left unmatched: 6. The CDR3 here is CASSPRDRPNEKLFF. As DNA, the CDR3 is TGTGCCAGCAGTCCGAGGGACAGACCTAATGAAAAACTGTTTTTT. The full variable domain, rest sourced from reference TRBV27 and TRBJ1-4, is EAQVTQNPRYLITVTGKKLTVTCSQNMNHEYMSWYRQDPGLGLRQIYYSMNVEVTDKGDVPEGYKVSRKEKRNFPLILESPSPNQTSLYFCASSPRDRPNEKLFFGSGTQLSVL.

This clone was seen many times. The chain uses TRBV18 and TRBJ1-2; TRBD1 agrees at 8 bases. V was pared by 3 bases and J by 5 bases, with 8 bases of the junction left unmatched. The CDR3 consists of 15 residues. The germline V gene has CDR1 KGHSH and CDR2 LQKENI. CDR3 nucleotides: TGTGCCAGCTCACCGGATCAGGGGGCCATGTATGGCTACACCTTC. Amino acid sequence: CASSPDQGAMYGYTF.

The CDR3 is CANNSTSYYGYTF. CDR3 DNA sequence: TGTGCCAACAATTCGACTTCCTACTATGGCTACACCTTC. The J gene is TRBJ1-2, the V gene TRBV28; D not resolved. The V and J ends lost 10 bases and 3 bases respectively, with 15 bases between them. Germline V CDR1 and CDR2: MDHEN, SYDVKM. The CDR3 consists of 13 residues.

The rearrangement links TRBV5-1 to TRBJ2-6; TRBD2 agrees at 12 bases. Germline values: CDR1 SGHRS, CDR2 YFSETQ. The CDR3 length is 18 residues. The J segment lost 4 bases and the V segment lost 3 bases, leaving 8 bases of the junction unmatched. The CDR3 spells CASSWTSGALSGANVLTF. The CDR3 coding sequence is TGCGCCAGCAGCTGGACTAGCGGGGCCCTCTCCGGGGCCAACGTCCTGACTTTC. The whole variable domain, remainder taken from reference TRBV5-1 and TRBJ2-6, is KAGVTQTPRYLIKTRGQQVTLSCSPISGHRSVSWYQQTPGQGLQFLFEYFSETQRNKGNFPGRFSGRQFSNSRSEMNVSTLELGDSALYLCASSWTSGALSGANVLTFGAGSRLTVL.

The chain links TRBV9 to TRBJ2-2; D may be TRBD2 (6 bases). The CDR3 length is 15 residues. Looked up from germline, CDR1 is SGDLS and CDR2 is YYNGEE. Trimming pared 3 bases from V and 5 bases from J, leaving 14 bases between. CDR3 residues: CASSATSLRTGELFF. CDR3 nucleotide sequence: TGTGCCAGCAGCGCGACTAGTCTTCGGACCGGGGAGCTGTTTTTT.

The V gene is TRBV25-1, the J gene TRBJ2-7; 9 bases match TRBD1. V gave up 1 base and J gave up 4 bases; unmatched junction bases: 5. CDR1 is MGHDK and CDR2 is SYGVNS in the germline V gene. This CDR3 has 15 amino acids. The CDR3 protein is CASSESEQGAYEQYF. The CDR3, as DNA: TGTGCCAGCAGTGAATCAGAACAGGGGGCTTACGAGCAGTACTTC.

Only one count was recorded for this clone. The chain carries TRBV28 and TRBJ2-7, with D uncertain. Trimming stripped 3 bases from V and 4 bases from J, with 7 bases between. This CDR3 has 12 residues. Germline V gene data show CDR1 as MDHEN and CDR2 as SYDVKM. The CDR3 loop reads CASSFARYEQYF. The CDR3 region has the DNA TGTGCCAGCAGTTTCGCGAGGTACGAGCAGTACTTC.

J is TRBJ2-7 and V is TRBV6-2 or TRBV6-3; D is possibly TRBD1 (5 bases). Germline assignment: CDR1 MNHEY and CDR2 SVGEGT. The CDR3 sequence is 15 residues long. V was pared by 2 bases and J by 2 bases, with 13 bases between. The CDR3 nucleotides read TGTGCCAGCAGTTACGGGCAGGGAACTACCTACGAGCAGTACTTC. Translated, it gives CASSYGQGTTYEQYF.

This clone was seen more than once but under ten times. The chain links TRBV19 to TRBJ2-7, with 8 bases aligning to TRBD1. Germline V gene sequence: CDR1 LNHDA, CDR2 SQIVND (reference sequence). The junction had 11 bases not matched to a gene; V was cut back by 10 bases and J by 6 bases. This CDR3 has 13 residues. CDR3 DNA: TGTGCCACCCGGCAGGGGGCTTCGTCCGAGCAGTACTTC. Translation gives CATRQGASSEQYF.

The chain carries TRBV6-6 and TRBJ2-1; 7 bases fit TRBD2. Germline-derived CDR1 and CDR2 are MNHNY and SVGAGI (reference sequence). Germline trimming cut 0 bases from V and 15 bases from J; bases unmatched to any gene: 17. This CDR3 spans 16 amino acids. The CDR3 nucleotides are TGTGCCAGCAGTTACTCATTCGGGACTCACCCTGGGGAGGGGTTCTTC. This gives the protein CASSYSFGTHPGEGFF.